Each of the 32 T cell receptor beta chains below was sequenced from the same sample in a study of T cell changes during pregnancy in multiple sclerosis (dated 2019 in TCRdb). Library preparation used the immunoSEQ multiplex PCR assay. The table comes from immuneACCESS by way of TCRdb, which keeps in-frame sequences with V and J called. Part of the clones is missing from these tables; in studies checked, under half for an unresolved V gene and the rest for unknown reasons. Within this sample are 38,000 or so clones, with roughly nine tenths of them counted one time only. The ten top clones hold 7.8% of the sample. Here the sequenced sample was CD8+ T cells from peripheral blood mononuclear cells, taken before pregnancy. These TCRs come from a female donor with multiple sclerosis, enrolled in a pregnancy study.

The rearrangement links TRBV13 to TRBJ2-1; 7 bases line up with TRBD2. Germline assignment: CDR1 PRHDT and CDR2 FYEKMQ (reference sequence). The CDR3 is 14 amino acids. Unmatched junction bases numbered 0, after V lost 1 base and J lost 3 bases. CDR3 loop: CASSLASGYNEQFF. CDR3 in DNA: TGTGCCAGCAGCTTAGCTAGCGGCTACAATGAGCAGTTCTTC.

V is TRBV6-5 and J is TRBJ1-1; the D gene is possibly TRBD1 (5 bases). V lost 5 bases and J lost 4, with 11 bases in between. The germline gives CDR1 MNHEY, CDR2 SVGAGI. CDR3 size: 13 residues. The CDR3 is CASSQGLATEAFF. DNA of the CDR3: TGTGCCAGCAGTCAGGGCCTCGCCACTGAAGCTTTCTTT.

V usage is TRBV28 and J usage is TRBJ1-2; D unresolved. This CDR3 spans 15 amino acids. CDR1 and CDR2 (germline): MDHEN, SYDVKM. V lost 4 bases, J lost 8 bases, and 20 bases lay in between. The CDR3 loop reads CASSSTNDIGYGYTF. The CDR3 DNA reads as TGTGCCAGCAGTTCTACAAACGACATTGGATACGGCTACACCTTC.

The chain links TRBV27 to TRBJ2-7; D is unresolved. The CDR3 extends over 13 amino acids. Germline CDR1 reads MNHEY; CDR2 reads SMNVEV (reference sequence). V lost 6 bases and J 0 bases, leaving 9 bases between the germline ends. Written as DNA, the CDR3 is TGTGCCAGCAGCTGGGCCTCCTCCTACGAGCAGTACTTC. Amino acids: CASSWASSYEQYF.

The chain has TRBV27 and TRBJ2-2; D gene ambiguous. Germline CDR1 MNHEY, CDR2 SMNVEV (reference sequence). Deletions cut 2 bases from V and 6 bases from J, with 7 bases between. The CDR3 extends over 13 amino acids. The CDR3 reads CASSLRLAGELFF. CDR3 DNA sequence: TGTGCCAGCAGTTTACGGTTGGCCGGGGAGCTGTTTTTT.

CDR3: CASSFRTGGSNEQFF. In DNA form, the CDR3 reads TGCGCCAGCAGCTTCCGGACAGGGGGTAGCAATGAGCAGTTCTTC. The rearrangement joins TRBV5-1 to TRBJ2-1; 10 positions match TRBD1. After removal of 2 bases from V and 6 bases from J, the junction contained 5 bases not matched to a gene. From germline, CDR1 is SGHRS and CDR2 YFSETQ. The CDR3 covers 15 residues.

The J gene is TRBJ1-5, the V gene TRBV19; D gene unclear. The V gene lost 8 bases and the J gene lost 5 bases, with 10 bases spanning the gap. The germline V gene has CDR1 LNHDA and CDR2 SQIVND (reference sequence). The CDR3 sequence is 12 residues long. The chain's CDR3 is CASGEGYQPQHF. The CDR3 DNA reads as TGTGCCAGTGGTGAGGGCTATCAGCCCCAGCATTTT.

The table lists this clone with a count of one. J is TRBJ2-3 and V is TRBV28, with D unclear. Germline-derived CDR1 and CDR2 are MDHEN and SYDVKM. V lost 3 bases, J lost 0 bases, and 10 bases lay in between. The CDR3 consists of 15 residues. The CDR3 loop reads CASSLSLTSTDTQYF. The CDR3 DNA sequence: TGTGCCAGCAGTTTGAGTCTAACTAGCACAGATACGCAGTATTTT.

This rearrangement joins TRBV19 to TRBJ2-7, with D possibly being TRBD2 (7 bases). The CDR3 is 18 amino acids. V was trimmed by 3 bases and J by 6 bases, leaving 27 bases between them. Per the germline V gene, CDR1 is LNHDA and CDR2 is SQIVND (reference sequence). CDR3 DNA: TGTGCCAGTAGTATCGGAGGGGGGGGCCCGGGACTGGATGGCGAGCAGTACTTC. Its translation is CASSIGGGGPGLDGEQYF.

The CDR3 here is CASSPNTGTDYEQYF. CDR3 bases: TGTGCCAGCAGCCCAAACACCGGGACAGACTACGAGCAGTACTTC. This rearrangement joins TRBV11-2 to TRBJ2-7; 7 bases are shared with TRBD1. Germline lookup yields CDR1 SGHAT and CDR2 FQNNGV. The V segment lost 5 bases and the J segment 3 bases; nucleotides outside the gene matches: 10. The CDR3 spans 15 residues.

V usage is TRBV27 and J usage is TRBJ2-3, with 14 bases that match TRBD2. This CDR3 is built from 16 residues. Germline V CDR1 and CDR2: MNHEY, SMNVEV (reference sequence). The V segment lost 3 bases and the J segment 3 bases; nucleotides outside the gene matches: 2. The CDR3 bases are TGTGCCAGCAGTTTGGGACTAGCGGGAGCAACAGATACGCAGTATTTT. It yields the protein CASSLGLAGATDTQYF.

The CDR3 reads CASSQEWQGVYNEQFF. In DNA, the CDR3 is TGCGCCAGCAGCCAAGAATGGCAGGGGGTTTACAATGAGCAGTTCTTC. This chain uses TRBV4-1 with TRBJ2-1; 7 bases are shared with TRBD1. V lost 0 bases, J lost 4 bases, and 6 bases stayed unmatched. The CDR3 covers 16 residues. The V gene's germline CDR1 is MGHRA and CDR2 YSYEKL.

This clone was seen a few times. This sequence joins TRBV5-6 and TRBJ1-2; D remains unclear. In germline, CDR1 is SGHDT, CDR2 YYEEEE. This CDR3 region has 14 residues. Trimming cost V 0 bases and J 4 bases, with 10 bases left between them. CDR3 sequence reads: CASSLDSVVYGYTF. Written as DNA, the CDR3 is TGTGCCAGCAGCTTGGACTCGGTAGTCTATGGCTACACCTTC. Variable domain in full (rest from reference TRBV5-6 and TRBJ1-2): DAGVTQSPTHLIKTRGQQVTLRCSPKSGHDTVSWYQQALGQGPQFIFQYYEEEERQRGNFPDRFSGHQFPNYSSELNVNALLLGDSALYLCASSLDSVVYGYTFGSGTRLTVV.

With respect to this clone: The junction and the germline gene differ at one end; a read error may be behind it. Within the sample, other DNA sequences also encode this same CDR3. The chain's CDR3 is CASSDTSGSGDTQYF. CDR3 DNA sequence: TGTGCCAGTAGTGACACTAGCGGGAGTGGCGATACGCAGTATTTT. V gene TRBV6-4 combines with J gene TRBJ2-3, with 11 positions matching TRBD2. The germline V gene has CDR1 MRHNA and CDR2 SNTAGT. The length of the CDR3 is 15 residues.

This chain connects TRBV28 to TRBJ2-6; 7 positions match TRBD2. The V segment lost 6 bases and the J segment 0 bases; nucleotides outside the gene matches: 2. Germline values: CDR1 MDHEN, CDR2 SYDVKM. The CDR3 is 15 amino acids. CDR3: CASSRGDSGANVLTF. The CDR3 nucleotides read TGTGCCAGCAGCCGGGGGGACTCTGGGGCCAACGTCCTGACTTTC.

The rearrangement joins TRBV6-5 to TRBJ2-7, with TRBD1 identical over 8 bases. The CDR3 consists of 15 residues. V dropped 2 bases and J dropped 6; count of bases not matched to a gene: 9. Germline CDR1 and CDR2: MNHEY and SVGAGI. CDR3 residues: CASSYVAGGLVEQYF. CDR3 DNA: TGTGCCAGCAGTTACGTCGCAGGGGGCTTGGTCGAGCAGTACTTC.

The chain recombines TRBV11-2 with TRBJ2-3, with 7 bases matching TRBD2. CDR3 length: 15 residues. Per the germline V gene, CDR1 is SGHAT and CDR2 is FQNNGV. The ends lost 3 bases at V and 4 bases at J; junction bases unmatched: 7. CDR3 loop: CASSFQAGRSDTQYF. In DNA, the CDR3 is TGTGCCAGCAGCTTTCAAGCGGGACGTTCAGATACGCAGTATTTT.

CDR3 sequence (DNA): TGCGCCAGCAGCCCCTGGGGGGACTCCCAAGTTACCGCCTATGGCTACACCTTC. Translated: CASSPWGDSQVTAYGYTF. This sequence joins TRBV5-1 and TRBJ1-2; a weak D match, TRBD1 (5 bases). This CDR3 region has 18 residues. Germline lookup yields CDR1 SGHRS and CDR2 YFSETQ. With 4 bases removed from V and 4 bases from J, the gap between germline ends came to 26 bases.

The rearrangement joins TRBV30 to TRBJ1-1; 8 bases agree with TRBD1. V trimming: 0 bases; J trimming: 3 bases; junction bases outside the gene matches: 3. This CDR3 has 14 amino acids. Germline V gene lookup returns CDR1 GTSNPN and CDR2 SVGIG (reference sequence). DNA for the CDR3: TGTGCCTGGAGTGTCGGACAGGGAGACACTGAAGCTTTCTTT. Translating gives CAWSVGQGDTEAFF.

For the CDR3, the DNA is TGTGCCAGTAGTCTGGGCCCTTTGCAGTTCTTC. This translates into CASSLGPLQFF. V and J are TRBV19 and TRBJ2-1; D ambiguous. V lost 5 bases and J lost 12, with 11 bases in between. The CDR3 has 11 amino acids. Germline V gene sequence: CDR1 LNHDA, CDR2 SQIVND (reference sequence). Using reference TRBV19 and TRBJ2-1 for the parts outside the CDR3, the full variable domain is DGGITQSPKYLFRKEGQNVTLSCEQNLNHDAMYWYRQDPGQGLRLIYYSQIVNDFQKGDIAEGYSVSREKKESFPLTVTSAQKNPTAFYLCASSLGPLQFFGPGTRLTVL.

This chain joins TRBV15 and TRBJ2-7; 8 nucleotides match TRBD2. Germline loops: CDR1 LNHNV, CDR2 YYDKDF (reference sequence). The J segment lost 7 bases and the V segment lost 0 bases, leaving 11 bases of the junction unmatched. The CDR3 spans 16 residues. The CDR3 protein is CATSRDLSGSVGEQYF. The CDR3 nucleotides read TGTGCCACCAGCAGAGATTTGAGCGGGAGCGTGGGGGAGCAGTACTTC.

This chain uses TRBV5-6 with TRBJ1-5, with 8 nucleotides matching TRBD1. V lost 3 bases, J lost 0 bases, and 2 bases stayed unmatched. Per the germline V gene, CDR1 is SGHDT and CDR2 is YYEEEE. The CDR3 is made up of 15 amino acids. The CDR3 DNA follows: TGTGCCAGCAGCTCGGACAGGGCTAGCAATCAGCCCCAGCATTTT. Translation: CASSSDRASNQPQHF.

This rearrangement joins TRBV13 to TRBJ2-5; D call uncertain. This CDR3 is 13 amino acids long. Germline V gene lookup returns CDR1 PRHDT and CDR2 FYEKMQ (reference sequence). V was cut by 1 base and J by 3 bases, with 6 bases left in between. The chain's CDR3 is CASSLAVEETQYF. As DNA, the CDR3 is TGTGCCAGCAGCTTAGCCGTAGAAGAGACCCAGTACTTC.

The chain is built from TRBV19 and TRBJ2-7, with a weak D call TRBD1 (6 bases). V was cut by 4 bases and J by 0 bases, with 13 bases left in between. The CDR3 totals 15 residues. Germline lookup yields CDR1 LNHDA and CDR2 SQIVND (reference sequence). CDR3 sequence (DNA): TGTGCCAGTAGTACCGGGACACGGAGCTCCTACGAGCAGTACTTC. Its translation is CASSTGTRSSYEQYF.

The chain couples TRBV28 to TRBJ1-1, with D tentatively TRBD1 (6 bases). V was clipped by 1 base and J by 3 bases, with 12 bases between them. Germline CDR1 is MDHEN and CDR2 is SYDVKM. The CDR3 is 15 amino acids. CDR3 coding DNA: TGTGCCAGCAGTTTATTGGAGACAGGCCACACTGAAGCTTTCTTT. This encodes CASSLLETGHTEAFF.

This chain joins TRBV11-2 and TRBJ2-3; TRBD2 agrees at 11 bases. Germline CDR1 SGHAT, CDR2 FQNNGV. Trimming removed 1 base from V and 3 bases from J; junction bases left unmatched: 3. The CDR3 totals 16 residues. The CDR3 loop reads CASSLGLAGQTDTQYF. CDR3 DNA: TGTGCCAGCAGCTTAGGACTAGCGGGACAGACAGATACGCAGTATTTT.

The rearrangement links TRBV29-1 to TRBJ2-1; TRBD2 aligns across 12 bases. Germline values: CDR1 SQVTM, CDR2 ANQGSEA. This CDR3 comprises 18 residues. J gave up 9 bases and V 4 bases, and 19 bases lay outside the gene matches. CDR3 sequence (DNA): TGCAGCGTTGGGTTACCCTTAGAGACTAGCGGGAGATCAGGTGAGCAGTTCTTC. Its protein is CSVGLPLETSGRSGEQFF.

The genes are TRBV10-3 and TRBJ2-7; possible D gene TRBD1, 6 bases. The V end was cut by 11 bases, the J end by 5 bases, with 19 bases between. Germline V gene data show CDR1 as ENHRY and CDR2 as SYGVKD. This CDR3 spans 13 amino acids. The CDR3 coding sequence is TGTGCCTCCCGGACAGACGGACCCAACGAGCAGTACTTC. Protein product: CASRTDGPNEQYF.

The V and J genes are TRBV21-1 and TRBJ1-5. TRBV21-1 is assigned pseudogene status. CDR3 size: 13 residues. The CDR3 sequence is CASSTWRDQPQHF. CDR3 nucleotides: TGTGCCAGCAGCACCTGGAGGGATCAGCCCCAGCATTTT.

The chain joins TRBV2 to TRBJ2-7, with 9 bases fitting TRBD1. Germline-derived CDR1 and CDR2 are SNHLY and FYNNEI. The V gene end was trimmed by 10 bases and the J gene end by 1 base; junction bases not matched to a gene: 8. CDR3 length: 14 amino acids. The CDR3 nucleotides read TGTGCCACCGGGACAGGGAAAATGTCCTACGAGCAGTACTTC. It encodes CATGTGKMSYEQYF. Full variable domain (outside the CDR3, taken from reference TRBV2 and TRBJ2-7): EPEVTQTPSHQVTQMGQEVILRCVPISNHLYFYWYRQILGQKVEFLVSFYNNEISEKSEIFDDQFSVERPDGSNFTLKIRSTKLEDSAMYFCATGTGKMSYEQYFGPGTRLTVT.

The chain has TRBV5-5 and TRBJ2-7; 7 bases agree with TRBD2. The CDR3 contains 15 residues. Germline values: CDR1 SGHKS, CDR2 YYEKEE (reference sequence). V gave up 3 bases and J gave up 0 bases; unmatched junction bases: 6. CDR3 amino acids: CASSSTSSSSYEQYF. CDR3 DNA sequence: TGTGCCAGCAGCTCGACTAGCAGCTCCTCCTACGAGCAGTACTTC.

The gene calls are TRBV7-9 and TRBJ2-2, with no clear D. The CDR3 contains 18 residues. Trimming stripped 1 base from V and 1 base from J, with 16 bases between. Looked up from germline, CDR1 is SEHNR and CDR2 is FQNEAQ (reference sequence). Here the CDR3 DNA reads TGTGCCAGCAGCTTAGAACGAGCAAGACTCGTGAACACCGGGGAGCTGTTTTTT. It translates to CASSLERARLVNTGELFF.